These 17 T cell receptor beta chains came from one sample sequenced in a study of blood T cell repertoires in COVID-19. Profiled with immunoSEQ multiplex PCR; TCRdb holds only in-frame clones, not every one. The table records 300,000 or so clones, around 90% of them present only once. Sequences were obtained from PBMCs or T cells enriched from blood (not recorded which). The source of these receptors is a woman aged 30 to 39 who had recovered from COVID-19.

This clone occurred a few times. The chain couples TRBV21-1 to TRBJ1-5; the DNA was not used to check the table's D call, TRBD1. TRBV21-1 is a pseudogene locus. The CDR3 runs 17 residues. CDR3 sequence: CASSKNRDRDLGQPQHF. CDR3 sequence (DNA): TGTGCCAGCAGCAAAAACCGGGACAGGGACTTGGGTCAGCCCCAGCATTTT.

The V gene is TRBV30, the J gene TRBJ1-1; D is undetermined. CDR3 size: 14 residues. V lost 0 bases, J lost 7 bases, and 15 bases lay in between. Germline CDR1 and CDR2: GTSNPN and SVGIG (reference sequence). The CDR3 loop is CAWSVSRPRGEAFF. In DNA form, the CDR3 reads TGTGCCTGGAGTGTATCCCGGCCGCGAGGTGAAGCTTTCTTT.

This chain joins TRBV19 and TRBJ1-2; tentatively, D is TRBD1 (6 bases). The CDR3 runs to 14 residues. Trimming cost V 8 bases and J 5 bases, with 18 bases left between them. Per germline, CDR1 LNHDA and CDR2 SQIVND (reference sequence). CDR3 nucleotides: TGTGCCAGTGTGCCCGGGACACCTCCTTATGGCTACACCTTC. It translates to CASVPGTPPYGYTF.

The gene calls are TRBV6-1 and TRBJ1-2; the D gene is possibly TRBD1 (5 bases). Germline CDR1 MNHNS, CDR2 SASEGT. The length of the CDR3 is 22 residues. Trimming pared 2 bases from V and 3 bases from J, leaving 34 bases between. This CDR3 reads CASSEKKRAVMGPHGWHYGYTF. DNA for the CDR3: TGTGCCAGCAGTGAAAAAAAAAGGGCAGTTATGGGGCCGCACGGTTGGCACTATGGCTACACCTTC.

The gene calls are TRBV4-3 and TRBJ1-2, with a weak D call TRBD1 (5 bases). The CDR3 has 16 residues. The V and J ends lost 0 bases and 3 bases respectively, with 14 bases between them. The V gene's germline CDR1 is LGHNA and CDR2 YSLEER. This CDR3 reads CASSQETRARYYGYTF. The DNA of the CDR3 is TGCGCCAGCAGCCAAGAGACCAGGGCCCGCTACTATGGCTACACCTTC.

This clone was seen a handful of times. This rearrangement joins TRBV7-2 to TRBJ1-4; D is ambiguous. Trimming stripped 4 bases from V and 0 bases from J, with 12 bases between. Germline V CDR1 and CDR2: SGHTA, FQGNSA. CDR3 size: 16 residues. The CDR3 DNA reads TGTGCCAGCAGCTCGGGAAGAAGAACAACTAATGAAAAACTGTTTTTT. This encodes CASSSGRRTTNEKLFF.

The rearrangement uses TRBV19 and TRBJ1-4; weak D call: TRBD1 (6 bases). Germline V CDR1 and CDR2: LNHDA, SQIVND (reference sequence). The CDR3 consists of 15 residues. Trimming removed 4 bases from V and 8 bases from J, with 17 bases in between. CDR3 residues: CASSKQGHTGEKLFF. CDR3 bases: TGTGCCAGTAGTAAACAGGGACACACGGGGGAAAAACTGTTTTTT.

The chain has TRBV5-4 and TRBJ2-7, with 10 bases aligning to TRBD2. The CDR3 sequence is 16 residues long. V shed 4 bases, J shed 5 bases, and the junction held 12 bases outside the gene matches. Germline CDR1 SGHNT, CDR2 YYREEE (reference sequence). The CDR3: CASSARTSGVFDEQYF. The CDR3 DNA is TGTGCCAGCAGCGCCCGGACTAGCGGTGTCTTCGACGAGCAGTACTTC.

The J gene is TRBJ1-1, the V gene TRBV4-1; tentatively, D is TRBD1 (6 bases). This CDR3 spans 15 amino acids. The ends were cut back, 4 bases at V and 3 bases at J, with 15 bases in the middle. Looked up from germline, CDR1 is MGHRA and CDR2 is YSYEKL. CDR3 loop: CASSPSGERDTEAFF. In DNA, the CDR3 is TGCGCCAGCAGCCCCTCAGGGGAAAGGGACACTGAAGCTTTCTTT.

The CDR3 spells CASSEERGLYNEQFF. CDR3 DNA sequence: TGTGCCAGCAGTGAAGAACGGGGACTCTACAATGAGCAGTTCTTC. This chain links TRBV2 with TRBJ2-1; D may be TRBD2 (6 bases). The CDR3 has 15 residues. V gave up 1 base and J gave up 3 bases, with 10 bases separating them. Per germline, CDR1 SNHLY and CDR2 FYNNEI.

The DNA of the CDR3 is TGTGCCAGCAGCCAACAAGGCCCGCCCGGGGGCTACACCTTC. Translating it yields CASSQQGPPGGYTF. J is TRBJ1-2 and V is TRBV14; the D is unclear. The CDR3 consists of 14 residues. Looked up from germline, CDR1 is SGHDN and CDR2 is FVKESK. V was trimmed by 2 bases and J by 8 bases, leaving 15 bases between them. The full variable domain, with the rest looked up from reference TRBV14 and TRBJ1-2, is EAGVTQFPSHSVIEKGQTVTLRCDPISGHDNLYWYRRVMGKEIKFLLHFVKESKQDESGMPNNRFLAERTGGTYSTLKVQPAELEDSGVYFCASSQQGPPGGYTFGSGTRLTVV.

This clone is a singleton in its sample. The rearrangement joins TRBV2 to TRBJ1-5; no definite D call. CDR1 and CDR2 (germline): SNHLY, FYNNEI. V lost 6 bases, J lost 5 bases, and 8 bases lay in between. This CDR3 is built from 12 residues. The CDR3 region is CASRGQDQPQHF. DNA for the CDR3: TGTGCCAGCAGGGGCCAAGATCAGCCCCAGCATTTT.

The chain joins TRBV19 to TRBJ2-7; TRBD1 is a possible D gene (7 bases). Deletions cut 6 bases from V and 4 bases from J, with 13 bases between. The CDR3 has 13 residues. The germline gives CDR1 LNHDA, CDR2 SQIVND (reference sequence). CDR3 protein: CASSQQGRYEQYF. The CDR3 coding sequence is TGTGCCAGTAGCCAACAGGGGAGGTACGAGCAGTACTTC.

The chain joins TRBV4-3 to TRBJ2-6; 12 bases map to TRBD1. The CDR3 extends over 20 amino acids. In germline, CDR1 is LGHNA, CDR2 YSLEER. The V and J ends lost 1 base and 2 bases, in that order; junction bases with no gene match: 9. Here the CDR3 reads CASSQVGIGTGGAGANVLTF. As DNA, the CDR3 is TGCGCCAGCAGCCAAGTAGGGATCGGGACAGGGGGCGCTGGGGCCAACGTCCTGACTTTC.

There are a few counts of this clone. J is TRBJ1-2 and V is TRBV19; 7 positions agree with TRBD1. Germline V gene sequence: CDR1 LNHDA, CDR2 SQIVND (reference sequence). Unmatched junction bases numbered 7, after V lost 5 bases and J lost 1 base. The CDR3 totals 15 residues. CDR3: CASSAGQMSNYGYTF. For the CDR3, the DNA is TGTGCCAGTAGTGCGGGACAGATGAGTAACTATGGCTACACCTTC.

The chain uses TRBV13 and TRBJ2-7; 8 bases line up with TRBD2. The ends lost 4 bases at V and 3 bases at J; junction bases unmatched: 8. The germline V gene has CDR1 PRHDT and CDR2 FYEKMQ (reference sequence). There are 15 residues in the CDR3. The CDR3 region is CASSSTRGGGYEQYF. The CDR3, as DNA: TGTGCCAGCAGCTCTACCCGGGGGGGAGGCTACGAGCAGTACTTC.

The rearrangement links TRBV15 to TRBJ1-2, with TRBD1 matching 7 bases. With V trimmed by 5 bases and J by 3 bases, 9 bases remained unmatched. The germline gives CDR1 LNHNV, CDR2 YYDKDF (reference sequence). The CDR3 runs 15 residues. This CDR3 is CATSRAEGADYGYTF. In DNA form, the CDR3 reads TGTGCCACCAGCCGCGCAGAGGGGGCGGACTATGGCTACACCTTC. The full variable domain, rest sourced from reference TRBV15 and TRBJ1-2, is DAMVIQNPRYQVTQFGKPVTLSCSQTLNHNVMYWYQQKSSQAPKLLFHYYDKDFNNEADTPDNFQSRRPNTSFCFLDIRSPGLGDTAMYLCATSRAEGADYGYTFGSGTRLTVV.